The T cell receptor (beta chain) under discussion was sequenced for a study of blood T cell repertoires in COVID-19. Turning to the study itself: PBMCs, B-cell-depleted T cells, or T cells provided the cDNA or gDNA that made up the material.

With 6 bases removed from V and 2 bases from J, the gap between germline ends came to 14 bases. The CDR3 has 15 residues. Per the germline V gene, CDR1 is SGHRS and CDR2 is YFSETQ. The method was immunoSEQ multiplex PCR; TCRdb's version includes in-frame clones alone and lacks a portion of them. The table lists around 250,000 clones, approximately 89% of them singletons. The cohort comprised adults aged about 18 to 90 years residing in approximately 22 US areas. Self-reported history from a screening survey and questionnaire set each donor's cohort. Shortly before study entry, within 2 weeks, exposed participants had met a COVID-19 case. This clone was seen only once.

The chain is built from TRBV5-1 and TRBJ2-2, with a tentative D call TRBD1 (6 bases). The clonotype originates from a man aged 35-49 years who had been exposed to COVID-19. Material: PBMCs or T cells enriched from blood (not recorded which). CDR3 residues: CASKSGTSNTGELFF. The CDR3 nucleotides are TGCGCCAGCAAATCCGGGACAAGCAACACCGGGGAGCTGTTTTTT.